What follows is one T cell receptor beta chain and its context. This clonotype appeared a few times. What antigen it recognizes has not been identified. No per-base quality is available; no much larger clone lies one base away. This sample was included in a study of regulatory T cells in long-lasting Graves disease (dated by TCRdb to about 2021). For the wider study: Newly diagnosed Graves' disease patients had taken antithyroid drugs for less than 3 months. A total of 33 samples were covered by TCR sequencing, comprising approximately 13 persistent and 20 or so newly diagnosed Graves' disease patients. Persistent Graves' disease patients were compared with newly diagnosed Graves' disease patients by peripheral blood TCR sequencing and RNA sequencing. The study was registered as a clinical trial and conducted in China.

In the paper's terms, the time point label means: newly diagnosed GD, antithyroid drugs for less than 3 months. RNA was extracted from PBMCs in TRIzol for both TCR sequencing and RNA sequencing. Graves' disease was diagnosed according to American Thyroid Association guidelines. Patients for the study were recruited at an endocrinology department in Xi'an, China. Each patient gave 8.5 to 9.5 milliliters of peripheral blood, collected in an EDTA anticoagulant tube. PBMCs were isolated by Ficoll Paque Plus density gradient separation without further T cell sorting. An Agilent 2100 Bioanalyzer and agarose gel were used to assess RNA quality, and a NanoDrop 2000 was used to measure RNA concentration. General conclusions and limits of the study: The study examined only peripheral blood because the primary lesion, thyroid tissue, could not be accessed. More public clonotypes were shared among persistent patients (under 3,000) than among newly diagnosed patients (966). The small sample size was acknowledged by the authors as a limitation that may reduce accuracy. Compared with newly diagnosed patients, persistent Graves' disease patients had lower TCR Shannon entropy and fewer highly expanded clones, which suggests clonal expansion. Preferential use of TRBV28, TRBJ1-2 and TRBJ2-5 was observed in persistent disease, whereas TRBV20-1 and TRBJ2-1 were favored in newly diagnosed disease. Sequencing and analysis were restricted to the TCR beta chain.

Trimming takes 7 bases from V and 2 bases from J, and the germline ends sit 2 bases apart. CDR1 and CDR2, per the germline V gene, are ENHRY and SYGVKD. The CDR3, cysteine through phenylalanine, is 11 amino acids long. The retained sequence is limited to the CDR3, 33 bases, with the frame set at the first base. Preparation of the library involved multiplex PCR. The instrument given in TCRdb is Illumina HiSeq 4000. TCR beta libraries were built with iRepertoire HTBI primers and Arm-PCR amplification of CDR3 regions. Gel purification was performed on PCR products prior to sequencing. Processing in the source paper ran as follows. Across samples, 60 to 75 TRBV and 15 or so TRBJ segments were identified and used for gene usage analysis of CDR3 amino acid clonotypes. Filtered high-quality paired reads were merged into contigs using COPE and FqMerger. BLAST was used to align contigs to IMGT TRBV, TRBD and TRBJ reference genes, with CDR3 defined following IMGT. Any clonotype with a frequency above 0.1% was counted as a highly expanded clone. Repertoire diversity was measured by Shannon entropy, and V-J evenness by the Gini coefficient. Public clonotypes were defined as clonotypes shared by more than one individual. Starting from the raw public reads, TCRdb applied fastp trimming at Q25, assembled clones with MiXCR and retained in-frame beta chains. CDR3 protein duplicates are merged, each entry listing the most common genes and DNA. The V and J calls were determined by TCRdb, not by the authors. The sample table records 300,000 to 400,000 distinct CDR3 sequences; 18% of these occur just once. Roughly 40% of the sample lies in the top ten.

The sequenced sample was peripheral blood mononuclear cells (PBMCs), obtained at new diagnosis, from a patient treated with antithyroid drugs. This TCR derives from a female donor with Graves disease. The chain is assembled from TRBV10-3 and TRBJ2-2; no D gene is confidently identified. The CDR3 protein is CAITNTGELFF. Read as DNA, the sequence is TGTGCCATCACTAACACCGGGGAGCTGTTTTTT.